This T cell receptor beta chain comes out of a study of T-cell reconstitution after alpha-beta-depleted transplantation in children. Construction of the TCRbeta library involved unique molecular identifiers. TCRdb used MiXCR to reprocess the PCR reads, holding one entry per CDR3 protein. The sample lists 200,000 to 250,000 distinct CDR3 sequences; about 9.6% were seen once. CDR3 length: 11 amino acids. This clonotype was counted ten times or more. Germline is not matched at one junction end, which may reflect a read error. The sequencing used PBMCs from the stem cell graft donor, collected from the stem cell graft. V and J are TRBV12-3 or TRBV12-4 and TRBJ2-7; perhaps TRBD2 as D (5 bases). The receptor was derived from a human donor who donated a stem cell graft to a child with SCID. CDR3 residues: CASTLLGEQYF. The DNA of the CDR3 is TGTGCCAGCACTTTACTAGGGGAGCAGTACTTC.